These 16 T cell receptor beta chains originate from one sample sequenced in a study of T cell repertoires in cytomegalovirus infection (dated by TCRdb to between 2018 and 2021). These receptors have no identified antigens. For sequencing, an Illumina HiSeq 1500 was employed. The public reads were reprocessed in TCRdb via fastp at Q25 and MiXCR, keeping in-frame beta chains. Each entry merges the rows of one CDR3 protein and shows their most common DNA and genes. This sample is represented by roughly 990,000 distinct CDR3 sequences; 31% of them were singletons. Clones ranked in the top ten supply over 11% of the sample. The intended sense of this specimen's treatment or condition label: in vitro stimulation with specific CMV peptide epitopes to enrich CMV-specific T cells. This material consisted of cultured CD8+ T cells from PBMCs, taken from culture after CMV antigen stimulation. The receptor set was obtained from a human donor in good health (CMV status not recorded). Some clones in this sample may be carry-over from other donors' samples.

This clonotype was detected many times. The chain carries TRBV11-2 and TRBJ2-4; 7 nucleotides match TRBD1. V was pared by 1 base and J by 3 bases, with 6 bases of the junction left unmatched. Germline CDR1 reads SGHAT; CDR2 reads FQNNGV. CDR3 length: 16 amino acids. The CDR3 loop reads CASSLVKGAGKNIQYF. CDR3 DNA: TGTGCCAGCAGCTTAGTTAAGGGGGCAGGCAAAAACATTCAGTACTTC.

This clonotype was observed a few times. The chain carries TRBV4-1 and TRBJ1-1; TRBD1 aligns across 10 bases. CDR3 length: 15 residues. The germline CDR1 and CDR2 sequences are MGHRA and YSYEKL. After removal of 2 bases from V and 3 bases from J, the junction contained 3 bases not matched to a gene. The DNA for the CDR3 is TGCGCCAGCAGCCAACACGGACAGGGGGACACTGAAGCTTTCTTT. It specifies CASSQHGQGDTEAFF.

The chain employs TRBV19 and TRBJ1-6; D gene unclear. CDR3 length: 14 residues. Germline values: CDR1 LNHDA, CDR2 SQIVND (reference sequence). Trimming cost V 3 bases and J 13 bases, with 16 bases left between them. The CDR3 protein is CASSMPIGLEPLHF. The CDR3 DNA sequence: TGTGCCAGTAGTATGCCGATAGGGTTGGAGCCCCTCCACTTT. Using reference TRBV19 and TRBJ1-6 for the parts outside the CDR3, the full variable domain is DGGITQSPKYLFRKEGQNVTLSCEQNLNHDAMYWYRQDPGQGLRLIYYSQIVNDFQKGDIAEGYSVSREKKESFPLTVTSAQKNPTAFYLCASSMPIGLEPLHFGNGTRLTVT.

This clonotype was seen a few times. This rearrangement joins TRBV9 to TRBJ1-3; perhaps TRBD1 as D (5 bases). V was pared by 7 bases and J by 0 bases, with 17 bases between. Germline loops: CDR1 SGDLS, CDR2 YYNGEE. The CDR3 loop spans 16 amino acids. CDR3 sequence (DNA): TGTGCCAGCGGGGGAGGGTTCAATGTCTCTGGAAACACCATATATTTT. This translates into CASGGGFNVSGNTIYF.

This chain connects TRBV7-2 to TRBJ1-2; possibly TRBD1 for D (5 bases). The V end was cut by 1 base, the J end by 7 bases, with 22 bases between. From germline, CDR1 is SGHTA and CDR2 FQGNSA. The length of the CDR3 is 17 residues. The CDR3 DNA sequence: TGTGCCAGCAGCTTAGACAGGTCAGGGACGACCAAAATTGGCTACACCTTC. This codes for CASSLDRSGTTKIGYTF. Full variable domain (rest looked up from reference TRBV7-2 and TRBJ1-2): GAGVSQSPSNKVTEKGKDVELRCDPISGHTALYWYRQSLGQGLEFLIYFQGNSAPDKSGLPSDRFSAERTGGSVSTLTIQRTQQEDSAVYLCASSLDRSGTTKIGYTFGSGTRLTVV.

The chain combines TRBV4-1 with TRBJ2-3; 7 bases line up with TRBD1. V was clipped by 0 bases and J by 2 bases; unmatched bases: 5. Germline V gene sequence: CDR1 MGHRA, CDR2 YSYEKL. CDR3 length equals 16 residues. Here the CDR3 reads CASSQDLGQFTDTQYF. DNA for the CDR3: TGCGCCAGCAGCCAAGATCTGGGACAGTTCACAGATACGCAGTATTTT.

This clonotype was detected only once. At one end the junction does not follow the germline gene, possibly because of a read error. The chain uses TRBV6-1 and TRBJ2-3; 8 positions agree with TRBD2. The CDR3 runs to 18 residues. The germline V gene encodes CDR1 MNHNS and CDR2 SASEGT. The CDR3 DNA is TGTGCCAGCAGGGAAGTATGGGCGGGGGGTACTAGCACAGATACGCAGTATTTT. This translates into CASREVWAGGTSTDTQYF.

For this clonotype: A read error is possible here, since a much larger clone lies one base away. This chain uses TRBV7-9 with TRBJ2-7, with no clear D. Looked up from germline, CDR1 is SEHNR and CDR2 is FQNEAQ (reference sequence). The length of the CDR3 is 13 residues. The DNA of the CDR3 is TGTGCCAACAGCTTAGCCGAGATCTACGAGCAGTACTTC. The encoded protein is CANSLAEIYEQYF.

The rearrangement uses TRBV11-3 and TRBJ2-1; 11 nucleotides agree with TRBD2. The CDR3 is 17 residues long. Germline trimming cut 2 bases from V and 6 bases from J; bases unmatched to any gene: 9. Germline V gene lookup returns CDR1 SGHNT and CDR2 YENEEA. CDR3 sequence reads: CASSLSSSGGLSNEQFF. The CDR3 DNA reads as TGTGCCAGCAGCTTATCGTCTAGCGGGGGGTTAAGCAATGAGCAGTTCTTC. The whole variable domain, filled in from reference TRBV11-3 and TRBJ2-1, reads EAGVVQSPRYKIIEKKQPVAFWCNPISGHNTLYWYLQNLGQGPELLIRYENEEAVDDSQLPKDRFSAERLKGVDSTLKIQPAELGDSAVYLCASSLSSSGGLSNEQFFGPGTRLTVL.

The table lists this clonotype with many counts. The rearrangement joins TRBV7-2 to TRBJ1-1, with D possibly TRBD1 on 6 matching bases. This CDR3 has 14 residues. V was trimmed by 2 bases and J by 4 bases, leaving 11 bases between them. CDR1 is SGHTA and CDR2 is FQGNSA in the germline V gene. CDR3 region: CASSLQGSGTEAFF. The CDR3 DNA is TGTGCCAGCAGCTTACAGGGGAGCGGCACTGAAGCTTTCTTT.

A remark on this clonotype: A much larger clonotype is one base distant, so this may be a read error. Here the CDR3 DNA reads TGTGCCAGCAGCCCCCGGGACAGCCTAGAGACCCAGTACTTC. This translates into CASSPRDSLETQYF. The V call is TRBV11-3, the J call TRBJ2-5, with TRBD1 matching over 7 bases. This CDR3 region has 14 residues. The junction had 7 bases not matched to a gene; V was cut back by 5 bases and J by 4 bases. CDR1 and CDR2 (germline): SGHNT, YENEEA.

The rearrangement links TRBV7-9 to TRBJ1-2, with 10 bases lining up with TRBD1. Germline-derived CDR1 and CDR2 are SEHNR and FQNEAQ (reference sequence). This CDR3 has 14 amino acids. J was trimmed by 6 bases and V by 4 bases; bases with no gene match: 5. The CDR3 region is CASSYGQGVDGYTF. DNA for the CDR3: TGTGCCAGCAGCTATGGACAGGGGGTGGATGGCTACACCTTC.

The chain carries TRBV5-1 and TRBJ2-7; a weak D match, TRBD1 (6 bases). The CDR3 has 13 residues. Germline V gene lookup returns CDR1 SGHRS and CDR2 YFSETQ. With 5 bases removed from V and 5 bases from J, the gap between germline ends came to 14 bases. CDR3 sequence: CASRDRVGNEQYF. The CDR3 DNA reads TGCGCCAGCAGGGACAGAGTGGGTAACGAGCAGTACTTC.

This chain joins TRBV7-9 and TRBJ1-1; a weak D match, TRBD1 (5 bases). CDR1 is SEHNR and CDR2 is FQNEAQ in the germline V gene (reference sequence). V lost 7 bases and J lost 5, with 17 bases in between. The CDR3 runs to 14 residues. The CDR3 protein is CASNPPGGGTEAFF. CDR3 DNA: TGTGCCAGCAATCCCCCGGGGGGGGGGACTGAAGCTTTCTTT.

This sequence joins TRBV5-5 and TRBJ2-6; 7 bases agree with TRBD1. Per the germline V gene, CDR1 is SGHKS and CDR2 is YYEKEE (reference sequence). This CDR3 is built from 20 residues. V was pared by 4 bases and J by 0 bases, with 16 bases of the junction left unmatched. CDR3 DNA sequence: TGTGCCAGCAGCCCCATCCCTGGACAGGACTCAAGCTCTGGGGCCAACGTCCTGACTTTC. Its protein product is CASSPIPGQDSSSGANVLTF.

The V gene is TRBV20-1, the J gene TRBJ1-1; perhaps TRBD1 as D (5 bases). The germline V gene encodes CDR1 DFQATT and CDR2 SNEGSKA (reference sequence). The CDR3 is 16 residues long. V lost 5 bases, J lost 0 bases, and 19 bases lay in between. CDR3 coding DNA: TGCAGTGCTTCCCCTCCGGGACTACTCATGAACACTGAAGCTTTCTTT. Amino acid sequence: CSASPPGLLMNTEAFF.